This is a list of T cell receptor beta chains from one sample in a study of T cells after yellow fever vaccination. MiXCR, applied by TCRdb to the 5' RACE reads, yields one record per CDR3 protein. This sample has about 580,000 distinct CDR3 sequences, with 17% found just once. Sequencing used PBMCs, obtained 5 to 6 days after the first yellow fever vaccination. These receptors were obtained from a man aged 18 to 29 who received the YFV17D yellow fever vaccine. CDR3s include the opening cysteine and the closing phenylalanine or tryptophan. A D gene is named only where the DNA matches it firmly. A row's size may be missing; if present it is once, few, many or a size class.

d_gene: NA; abundance: NA; v_gene: TRBV4-2; j_gene: TRBJ2-3; CDR3aa: CASSQEGAPRTDTQYF; CDR3nt: TGTGCCAGCAGCCAAGAGGGTGCGCCTCGGACAGATACGCAGTATTTT
d_gene: NA; abundance: once; v_gene: TRBV5-4; j_gene: TRBJ2-2; CDR3aa: CASRQVTGELFF; CDR3nt: TGTGCCAGCAGGCAGGTCACCGGGGAGCTGTTTTTT
d_gene: NA; abundance: few; v_gene: TRBV12-3/TRBV12-4; j_gene: TRBJ1-2; CDR3aa: CASSFPADYGYTF; CDR3nt: TGTGCCAGCAGTTTCCCTGCCGACTATGGCTACACCTTC
d_gene: NA; abundance: NA; v_gene: TRBV7-2; j_gene: TRBJ1-5; CDR3aa: CASSFAGGGSNQPQHF; CDR3nt: TGTGCCAGCAGCTTCGCCGGGGGGGGGAGCAATCAGCCCCAGCATTTT
d_gene: TRBD2; abundance: NA; v_gene: TRBV2; j_gene: TRBJ2-1; CDR3aa: CASSERGGESYNEQFF; CDR3nt: TGTGCCAGCAGTGAACGCGGGGGGGAATCCTACAATGAGCAGTTCTTC
d_gene: TRBD1; abundance: NA; v_gene: TRBV6-1; j_gene: TRBJ2-1; CDR3aa: CASTQRQGAGNEQFF; CDR3nt: TGTGCCAGCACCCAGAGGCAGGGGGCTGGTAATGAGCAGTTCTTC
d_gene: NA; abundance: few; v_gene: TRBV14; j_gene: TRBJ2-2; CDR3aa: CASSQVVGTGELFF; CDR3nt: TGTGCCAGCAGCCAAGTTGTCGGCACCGGGGAGCTGTTTTTT
d_gene: NA; abundance: NA; v_gene: TRBV20-1; j_gene: TRBJ2-7; CDR3aa: CSARVGPSREIDEQYF; CDR3nt: TGCAGTGCTAGAGTTGGGCCTAGCAGGGAGATCGACGAGCAGTACTTC
d_gene: NA; abundance: few; v_gene: TRBV12-3/TRBV12-4; j_gene: TRBJ1-1; CDR3aa: CATTGQNTEAFF; CDR3nt: TGTGCCACCACTGGGCAGAACACTGAAGCTTTCTTT
d_gene: NA; abundance: few; v_gene: TRBV7-2; j_gene: TRBJ2-7; CDR3aa: CASSLTRGEQYF; CDR3nt: TGTGCCAGCAGCTTAACCAGAGGCGAGCAGTACTTC
d_gene: NA; abundance: NA; v_gene: TRBV4-3; j_gene: TRBJ2-1; CDR3aa: CASSQDLARSSYNEQFF; CDR3nt: TGCGCCAGCAGCCAAGATCTGGCTAGGAGCTCCTACAATGAGCAGTTCTTC
d_gene: TRBD2; abundance: few; v_gene: TRBV24-1; j_gene: TRBJ2-2; CDR3aa: CATSDSGAGANTGELFF; CDR3nt: TGTGCCACCAGTGACTCGGGAGCGGGGGCGAACACCGGGGAGCTGTTTTTT
d_gene: TRBD1; abundance: few; v_gene: TRBV3-1; j_gene: TRBJ1-4; CDR3aa: CASSPSGQGFF; CDR3nt: TGTGCCAGCAGCCCCTCGGGACAGGGGTTTTTT
d_gene: TRBD2; abundance: NA; v_gene: TRBV30; j_gene: TRBJ2-1; CDR3aa: CAWDLAGVGNEQFF; CDR3nt: TGTGCCTGGGACCTAGCGGGGGTCGGCAATGAGCAGTTCTTC
d_gene: NA; abundance: NA; v_gene: TRBV20-1; j_gene: TRBJ2-2; CDR3aa: CSARVADNTGELFF; CDR3nt: TGCAGTGCTAGGGTAGCGGATAACACCGGGGAGCTGTTTTTT
d_gene: TRBD2; abundance: NA; v_gene: TRBV7-3; j_gene: TRBJ2-1; CDR3aa: CASSSWRGGSYEQFF; CDR3nt: TGTGCCAGCAGCTCCTGGCGGGGGGGCAGTTATGAGCAGTTCTTC
d_gene: NA; abundance: NA; v_gene: TRBV6-2/TRBV6-3; j_gene: TRBJ1-6; CDR3aa: CASSYSPGSPWIDSPLHF; CDR3nt: TGTGCCAGCAGTTACTCTCCAGGTAGCCCATGGATCGACTCACCCCTCCACTTT
d_gene: TRBD1; abundance: few; v_gene: TRBV29-1; j_gene: TRBJ1-5; CDR3aa: CSVTTGTGLYQPQHF; CDR3nt: TGCAGCGTTACAACCGGGACAGGGCTTTATCAGCCCCAGCATTTT
d_gene: NA; abundance: NA; v_gene: TRBV29-1; j_gene: TRBJ1-3; CDR3aa: CSILGDSGNTIYF; CDR3nt: TGCAGCATCCTGGGGGACTCTGGAAACACCATATATTTT
d_gene: NA; abundance: NA; v_gene: TRBV29-1; j_gene: TRBJ2-3; CDR3aa: CSVEDPGRAPDTQYF; CDR3nt: TGCAGCGTTGAAGACCCAGGGAGAGCTCCCGATACGCAGTATTTT
d_gene: NA; abundance: few; v_gene: TRBV12-3/TRBV12-4; j_gene: TRBJ2-5; CDR3aa: CASSLRVGLGETQYF; CDR3nt: TGTGCCAGCAGTTTAAGGGTAGGCTTAGGAGAGACCCAGTACTTC
d_gene: NA; abundance: NA; v_gene: TRBV6-1; j_gene: TRBJ1-6; CDR3aa: CASTEIGQHNSPLHF; CDR3nt: TGTGCCAGTACTGAAATTGGACAGCATAATTCACCCCTCCACTTT
d_gene: NA; abundance: NA; v_gene: TRBV24-1; j_gene: TRBJ2-5; CDR3aa: CATSGDIETQYF; CDR3nt: TGTGCCACCAGCGGGGATATAGAGACCCAGTACTTC
d_gene: NA; abundance: NA; v_gene: TRBV4-3; j_gene: TRBJ2-1; CDR3aa: CASSQGIDRYNEQFF; CDR3nt: TGCGCCAGCAGCCAAGGGATAGACAGGTACAATGAGCAGTTCTTC
d_gene: NA; abundance: NA; v_gene: TRBV20-1; j_gene: TRBJ1-2; CDR3aa: CSARDSAGGNYGYTF; CDR3nt: TGCAGTGCTAGAGATTCCGCCGGGGGCAACTATGGCTACACCTTC
d_gene: NA; abundance: NA; v_gene: TRBV6-2/TRBV6-3; j_gene: TRBJ2-3; CDR3aa: CASSYSRTSSTDTQYF; CDR3nt: TGTGCCAGCAGTTACAGTAGGACTTCTAGCACAGATACGCAGTATTTT
d_gene: NA; abundance: few; v_gene: TRBV5-1; j_gene: TRBJ2-3; CDR3aa: CASLRDTHTDTQYF; CDR3nt: TGCGCCAGCCTGAGGGACACACACACAGATACGCAGTATTTT
d_gene: NA; abundance: few; v_gene: TRBV9; j_gene: TRBJ2-1; CDR3aa: CASSVTGGDYNEQFF; CDR3nt: TGTGCCAGCAGCGTAACAGGGGGGGACTACAATGAGCAGTTCTTC
d_gene: TRBD1; abundance: few; v_gene: TRBV5-1; j_gene: TRBJ1-6; CDR3aa: CASSQGQAGDSYNSPLHF; CDR3nt: TGCGCCAGCAGCCAAGGACAGGCCGGTGACTCCTATAATTCACCCCTCCACTTT
d_gene: NA; abundance: few; v_gene: TRBV20-1; j_gene: TRBJ1-2; CDR3aa: CSASGDTYGYTF; CDR3nt: TGCAGTGCTTCAGGCGATACCTATGGCTACACCTTC
d_gene: TRBD2; abundance: NA; v_gene: TRBV5-8; j_gene: TRBJ2-5; CDR3aa: CASSVKAGGETQYF; CDR3nt: TGTGCCAGCAGCGTGAAAGCGGGGGGGGAGACCCAGTACTTC
d_gene: NA; abundance: NA; v_gene: TRBV20-1; j_gene: TRBJ1-6; CDR3aa: CSADRDINSPLHF; CDR3nt: TGCAGTGCTGACCGGGATATTAATTCACCCCTCCACTTT
d_gene: NA; abundance: few; v_gene: TRBV4-3; j_gene: TRBJ1-2; CDR3aa: CASSQDQVDAGYTF; CDR3nt: TGCGCCAGCAGCCAAGATCAGGTCGACGCTGGCTACACCTTC
d_gene: NA; abundance: NA; v_gene: TRBV3-1; j_gene: TRBJ2-4; CDR3aa: CASSLSSPGKNIQYF; CDR3nt: TGTGCCAGCAGCCTGTCTTCTCCCGGCAAAAACATTCAGTACTTC
d_gene: TRBD1; abundance: NA; v_gene: TRBV28; j_gene: TRBJ1-1; CDR3aa: CASRPDRVKAFF; CDR3nt: TGTGCCAGCAGGCCTGACAGGGTTAAGGCTTTCTTT
d_gene: TRBD2; abundance: NA; v_gene: TRBV27; j_gene: TRBJ2-7; CDR3aa: CASSPRTSGAYSYEQYF; CDR3nt: TGTGCCAGCAGCCCACGGACTAGCGGGGCCTACTCCTACGAGCAGTACTTC
d_gene: NA; abundance: few; v_gene: TRBV12-3/TRBV12-4; j_gene: TRBJ2-3; CDR3aa: CASSSPRTADTQYF; CDR3nt: TGTGCCAGCAGTTCCCCCCGGACGGCAGATACGCAGTATTTT
d_gene: TRBD2; abundance: NA; v_gene: TRBV7-2; j_gene: TRBJ2-3; CDR3aa: CASSLGRNRGGQKYF; CDR3nt: TGTGCCAGCAGCCTAGGAAGGAATCGGGGGGGCCAAAAGTATTTT
d_gene: NA; abundance: NA; v_gene: TRBV9; j_gene: TRBJ2-3; CDR3aa: CASSVQGRATDTQYF; CDR3nt: TGTGCCAGCAGCGTGCAGGGAAGGGCCACAGATACGCAGTATTTT
d_gene: NA; abundance: few; v_gene: TRBV13; j_gene: TRBJ2-1; CDR3aa: CASSASYRARGRFF; CDR3nt: TGTGCCAGCAGCGCTTCCTACCGGGCCCGGGGACGGTTCTTC
d_gene: NA; abundance: few; v_gene: TRBV7-8; j_gene: TRBJ2-5; CDR3aa: CASSLLQGETQYF; CDR3nt: TGTGCCAGCAGCTTACTGCAGGGAGAGACCCAGTACTTC
d_gene: TRBD1; abundance: few; v_gene: TRBV7-2; j_gene: TRBJ1-1; CDR3aa: CASSLLSGDRGTEAFF; CDR3nt: TGTGCCAGCAGCTTATTGAGCGGGGACAGGGGCACTGAAGCTTTCTTT
d_gene: NA; abundance: NA; v_gene: TRBV5-1; j_gene: TRBJ2-5; CDR3aa: CASSWALGQKETQYF; CDR3nt: TGCGCCAGCAGCTGGGCCCTAGGACAGAAAGAGACCCAGTACTTC
d_gene: TRBD1; abundance: many; v_gene: TRBV5-1; j_gene: TRBJ2-5; CDR3aa: CASSLAGTGQETQYF; CDR3nt: TGCGCCAGCAGCTTGGCCGGGACAGGACAAGAGACCCAGTACTTC
d_gene: NA; abundance: few; v_gene: TRBV5-1; j_gene: TRBJ2-1; CDR3aa: CASSSNYGGEQFF; CDR3nt: TGCGCCAGCAGCTCCAATTACGGAGGAGAGCAGTTCTTC
d_gene: TRBD2; abundance: few; v_gene: TRBV15; j_gene: TRBJ2-3; CDR3aa: CATSRDGIAGVDTQYF; CDR3nt: TGTGCCACCAGCAGAGACGGGATAGCGGGGGTGGATACGCAGTATTTT